This T cell receptor beta chain was sequenced for a study of CD8+CD57+ T cells in acquired aplastic anemia. Study information: The DNA of sorted CD4+ and CD8+ cells averaged 3.2 ug.

Only one count was recorded for this clonotype. The junction shows a germline mismatch at one end, possibly a read error. This CDR3 is built from 13 residues. In germline, CDR1 is SQVTM, CDR2 ANQGSEA. For CDR3 and TCR beta VDJ profiling, genomic DNA was the template used. TCRdb re-analysed the reads in MiXCR, keeping a single row per CDR3 protein. The sample has under 200,000 distinct CDR3 sequences; over 40% are singletons. Sequencing was done on patients that had shown CD8+CD57+ cell expansion by flow cytometry. The V call is TRBV29-1, the J call TRBJ1-1, with a weak D call TRBD1 (6 bases). Sequences were obtained from sorted CD4+, CD8+, or CD8+CD57+ T cells (not recorded which) from PBMCs. The sequence came from a human donor with aplastic anemia. CDR3 in DNA: TGCAGCGTTGAAGTTACAGGGATATATGCTGCTGTCTTT. Translated: CSVEVTGIYAAVF.